Described below is a single TCR beta chain sequence and its context. Its cognate antigen is unknown. The data belong to a study of cytomegalovirus exposure and HLA in healthy donors. The study's findings and limits: TCR beta chains numbering some 150 were designated cytomegalovirus-associated. That first-cohort TCR clusters tended to co-occur in the 90 to 150 validation repertoires was found in a later analysis. High specificity and sensitivity for cytomegalovirus status were reported for the classifier.

From germline, CDR1 is MNHEY and CDR2 SVGAGI. Trimming removed 5 bases at V and 1 base at J, with 14 bases between. This CDR3 region has 15 residues. Using immunoSEQ multiplex PCR, the repertoire was profiled, and TCRdb retains in-frame clones only, with some absent. Here the sample spans some 180,000 clones, around 86% being singletons. The receptor was derived from a man under 40 in good health and CMV-seropositive. The specimen was PBMCs. This chain connects TRBV6-5 to TRBJ1-1; D not resolved. This chain's CDR3 is CASSPYPSKNTEAFF. The CDR3 DNA reads TGTGCCAGCAGTCCTTACCCCTCTAAGAACACTGAAGCTTTCTTT.